Listed here is a single TCR beta chain. This entry comes from a study of tumor-infiltrating lymphocytes in oesophageal squamous cell carcinoma. Deletions cut 3 bases from V and 4 bases from J, with 9 bases between. CDR1 and CDR2 (germline): DFQATT, SNEGSKA (reference sequence). This CDR3 spans 12 amino acids. One entry per CDR3 protein results from TCRdb running MiXCR on the PCR reads. Among about 7,100 distinct CDR3 sequences listed, around 14% were seen once. Sequenced material: blood. This sequence originates from a male donor with esophageal squamous cell carcinoma. The V call is TRBV20-1, the J call TRBJ1-1; tentatively, D is TRBD1 (6 bases). The CDR3 spells CSARTGLTEAFF. CDR3 in DNA: TGCAGTGCTAGGACAGGCCTCACTGAAGCTTTCTTT.